The text below deals with one T cell receptor beta chain. Its antigen is still unknown. The entry originates in a study of CD8 T cells in Susac syndrome. Whole-study results and caveats: The study conceded that its TCR sequencing and HLA analysis involved relatively few individuals.

CDR1 and CDR2 from the germline V gene are SQVTM and ANQGSEA. The CDR3 is made up of 13 amino acids. Trimming took off 4 bases at V and 5 bases at J, with 14 bases between the two ends. An input of about 0.45 to 1 ug of RNA was subjected to reverse transcription using random hexamers. Amplification of TCR beta CDR3 spanned 54 Vbeta and 13 Jbeta via immunoSEQ multiplex PCR. TCRdb redid the calling of the immunoSEQ multiplex PCR reads with MiXCR, one entry per CDR3 protein. Seen here are roughly 120,000 distinct CDR3 sequences, 90% to 98% observed once, and the top ten hold 0.075% to 0.1%. CD8+ and CD4+ blood T cells underwent TCR beta sequencing.

This sequence joins TRBV29-1 and TRBJ1-1; D gene ambiguous. Source material: CD4+ T cells from PBMCs. This TCR was sampled from a human donor in good health. CDR3 bases: TGCAGCGTTGTGGTGACCCTAGGGACTGAAGCTTTCTTT. Translated, it gives CSVVVTLGTEAFF.